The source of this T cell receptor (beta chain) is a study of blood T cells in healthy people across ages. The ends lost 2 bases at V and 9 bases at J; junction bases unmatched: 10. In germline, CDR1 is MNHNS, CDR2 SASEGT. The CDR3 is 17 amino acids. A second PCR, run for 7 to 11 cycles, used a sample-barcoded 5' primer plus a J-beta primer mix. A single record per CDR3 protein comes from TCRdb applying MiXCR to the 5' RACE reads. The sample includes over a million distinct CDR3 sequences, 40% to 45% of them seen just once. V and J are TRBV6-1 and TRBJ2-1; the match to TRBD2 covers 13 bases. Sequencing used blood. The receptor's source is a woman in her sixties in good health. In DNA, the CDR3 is TGTGCCAGCAGTGAACCTACTAGCGGGAGGGCAGCGGTTGAGCAGTTCTTC. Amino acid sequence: CASSEPTSGRAAVEQFF.